Following are 15 T cell receptor beta chains from one sample sequenced in a study of CD8 T cells in ankylosing spondylitis. TCRdb re-called the 5' RACE reads with MiXCR, one entry per CDR3 protein. The sample carries fewer than 400,000 distinct CDR3 sequences, roughly 14% recorded once. The sample taken for sequencing was blood, either unsorted or a sorted T cell fraction (not recorded which). Receptors were obtained from a male donor with ankylosing spondylitis or in good health (not recorded which).

This chain links TRBV20-1 with TRBJ2-1; no reliable D call. Trimming pared 0 bases from V and 3 bases from J, leaving 12 bases between. Germline V gene data show CDR1 as DFQATT and CDR2 as SNEGSKA (reference sequence). This CDR3 is 15 amino acids long. CDR3 sequence reads: CSARDRPSGYNEQFF. As DNA, the CDR3 is TGCAGTGCTAGAGATAGGCCTAGTGGCTACAATGAGCAGTTCTTC.

This clonotype was seen more than once but under ten times. The chain is built from TRBV20-1 and TRBJ1-4, with TRBD1 as a possible D gene (6 bases). Germline V gene sequence: CDR1 DFQATT, CDR2 SNEGSKA (reference sequence). The V gene lost 5 bases and the J gene lost 3 bases, with 13 bases spanning the gap. The CDR3 has 14 residues. CDR3 in amino acids: CSALSGAANEKLFF. CDR3 nucleotides: TGCAGTGCTCTCTCGGGGGCGGCTAATGAAAAACTGTTTTTT.

The rearrangement uses TRBV6-2 or TRBV6-3 and TRBJ1-4, with 7 bases matching TRBD1. Losses at the gene ends were 8 bases for V and 4 bases for J; bases not matched to a gene: 10. CDR3 length equals 15 residues. The germline CDR1 and CDR2 sequences are MNHEY and SVGEGT. The CDR3 nucleotides read TGTGCCAGCCGCTTCGGAACAGGGGATAATGAAAAACTGTTTTTT. Protein: CASRFGTGDNEKLFF.

The J gene is TRBJ2-1, the V gene TRBV4-1; the D is unclear. Germline V lookup: CDR1 MGHRA, CDR2 YSYEKL. V lost 0 bases, J lost 12 bases, and 9 bases lay in between. CDR3 length: 12 amino acids. The CDR3 region is CASSQDDAGQFF. CDR3 DNA: TGCGCCAGCAGCCAAGACGATGCAGGGCAGTTCTTC.

The chain couples TRBV5-5 to TRBJ2-1; D unresolved. Per the germline V gene, CDR1 is SGHKS and CDR2 is YYEKEE (reference sequence). The CDR3 sequence is 14 residues long. Trimming pared 3 bases from V and 9 bases from J, leaving 16 bases between. Here the CDR3 reads CASSSELWRTEQFF. The CDR3 DNA reads as TGTGCCAGCAGCTCTGAGCTCTGGAGAACTGAGCAGTTCTTC.

A few counts support this clonotype. The chain joins TRBV12-3 or TRBV12-4 to TRBJ1-2; D gene ambiguous. This CDR3 is built from 14 residues. Trimming removed 2 bases from V and 5 bases from J, with 12 bases in between. In DNA, the CDR3 is TGTGCCAGCAGTTTATTTCGTCTAGGGTATGGCTACACCTTC. It specifies CASSLFRLGYGYTF.

This clonotype has a handful of counts. The chain is built from TRBV29-1 and TRBJ2-1, with D perhaps TRBD2 (5 bases). The V end lost 1 base, the J end lost 7 bases, and 11 bases lay between the germline ends. Looked up from germline, CDR1 is SQVTM and CDR2 is ANQGSEA. The CDR3 totals 13 residues. The CDR3 sequence is CSVEGLSGNEQFF. The DNA of the CDR3 is TGCAGCGTTGAAGGGTTATCGGGGAATGAGCAGTTCTTC.

The chain couples TRBV12-3 or TRBV12-4 to TRBJ1-1; tentative D call: TRBD1 (5 bases). V lost 4 bases and J lost 2, with 11 bases in between. The CDR3 is 14 amino acids. In DNA, the CDR3 is TGTGCCAGCAGTTACGTAGACAGAAACACTGAAGCTTTCTTT. Protein product: CASSYVDRNTEAFF.

The table lists this clonotype with a few counts. J is TRBJ1-1 and V is TRBV5-1; D is possibly TRBD1 (6 bases). V lost 4 bases and J 4 bases, leaving 11 bases between the germline ends. Germline CDR1 and CDR2: SGHRS and YFSETQ. The CDR3 has 13 residues. This CDR3 reads CASSGTGPTEAFF. Here the CDR3 DNA reads TGCGCCAGCAGCGGTACAGGGCCCACTGAAGCTTTCTTT.

The V and J genes are TRBV6-1 and TRBJ2-1; TRBD1 aligns across 8 bases. V lost 4 bases to trimming and J lost 3 bases; unmatched junction nucleotides: 5. The germline CDR1 and CDR2 sequences are MNHNS and SASEGT. The CDR3 runs to 15 residues. The CDR3 DNA sequence: TGTGCCAGCAGTGTCGAGGGACAGGACTACAATGAGCAGTTCTTC. Residues: CASSVEGQDYNEQFF.

In this sample, this clonotype turned up a few times. This CDR3 reads CASSFHGVNTEAFF. The CDR3 DNA reads as TGTGCCAGCAGTTTCCATGGCGTGAACACTGAAGCTTTCTTT. The chain joins TRBV12-3 or TRBV12-4 to TRBJ1-1; D not resolved. The CDR3 has 14 residues. Between the trimmed V and J ends, which lost 3 bases and 0 bases, there was a span of 8 bases.

The chain uses TRBV20-1 and TRBJ2-7, with 9 bases fitting TRBD1. The CDR3 runs to 13 residues. J lost 5 bases, V lost 6 bases, and 8 bases had no gene match. The germline CDR1 and CDR2 sequences are DFQATT and SNEGSKA (reference sequence). CDR3 sequence: CSAQQGARDEQYF. The CDR3 nucleotides read TGCAGTGCCCAACAGGGGGCTCGCGACGAGCAGTACTTC.

The chain joins TRBV6-1 to TRBJ2-1; perhaps TRBD1 as D (6 bases). The CDR3 is 15 residues long. Germline V gene data show CDR1 as MNHNS and CDR2 as SASEGT. Trimming stripped 6 bases from V and 0 bases from J, with 12 bases between. DNA for the CDR3: TGTGCCAGCAGACAGATGGGGGCCTCCTACAATGAGCAGTTCTTC. Translating gives CASRQMGASYNEQFF.

This clonotype was seen many times. The J gene is TRBJ1-6, the V gene TRBV6-5, with D unresolved. Trimming removed 2 bases at V and 10 bases at J, with 15 bases between. The length of the CDR3 is 15 residues. The germline gives CDR1 MNHEY, CDR2 SVGAGI. The CDR3 sequence is CASSYATSQESPLHF. For the CDR3, the DNA is TGTGCCAGCAGTTACGCAACCTCTCAAGAGTCACCCCTCCACTTT.

A few counts support this clonotype. This chain links TRBV5-1 with TRBJ1-2, with 7 bases lining up with TRBD1. The CDR3 consists of 14 residues. Germline assignment: CDR1 SGHRS and CDR2 YFSETQ. V was pared by 3 bases and J by 4 bases, with 6 bases of the junction left unmatched. Here the CDR3 reads CASSSGQEFYGYTF. CDR3 coding DNA: TGCGCCAGCAGCTCCGGACAGGAGTTCTATGGCTACACCTTC.